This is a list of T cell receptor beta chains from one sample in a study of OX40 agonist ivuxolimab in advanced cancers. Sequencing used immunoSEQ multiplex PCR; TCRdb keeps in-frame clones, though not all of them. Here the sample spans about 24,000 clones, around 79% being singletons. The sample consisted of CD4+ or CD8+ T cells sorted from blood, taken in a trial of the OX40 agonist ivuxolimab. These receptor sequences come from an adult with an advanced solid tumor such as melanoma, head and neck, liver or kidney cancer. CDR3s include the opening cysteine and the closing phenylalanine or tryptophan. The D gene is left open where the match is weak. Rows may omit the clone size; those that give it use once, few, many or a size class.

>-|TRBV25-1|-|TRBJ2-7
TGTGCCAGCAGTGAATACGGAGGGGACGAGCAGTACTTC
CASSEYGGDEQYF
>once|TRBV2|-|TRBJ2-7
TGTGCCAGCAGTGGGTTAGGGTCGACCTACGAGCAGTACTTC
CASSGLGSTYEQYF
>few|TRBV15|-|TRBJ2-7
TGTGCCACCAGCAGAGAGCAGTCAGGGGAAGAGCAGTACTTC
CATSREQSGEEQYF
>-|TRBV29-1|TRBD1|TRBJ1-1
TGCAGTGGACAGGGGGGGGGAGGGACTGAAGCTTTCTTT
CSGQGGGGTEAFF
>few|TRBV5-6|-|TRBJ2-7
TGTGCCAGCAGCTTAGAACAGGGTTACTCCTACGAGCAGTACTTC
CASSLEQGYSYEQYF
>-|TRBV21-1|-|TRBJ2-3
TGTGCCAGCAGCAATAGGACTATTAGCCCCGCAGATACGCAGTATTTT
CASSNRTISPADTQYF
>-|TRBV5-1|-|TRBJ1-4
TGCGCCAGCAGCCCGTGGGGGCAGGCTAATGAAAAACTGTTTTTT
CASSPWGQANEKLFF
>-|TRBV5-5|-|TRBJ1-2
TGTGCCAGCAGCTTTTCAGGGTGGGGAAACTATGGCTACACCTTC
CASSFSGWGNYGYTF
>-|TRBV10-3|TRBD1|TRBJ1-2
TGTGCCATCACCCGGGACAGAGGAAGCTATGGCTACACCTTC
CAITRDRGSYGYTF
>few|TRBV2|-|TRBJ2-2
TGTGCCAGCAAGGGGAATTCGAACACCGGGGAGCTGTTTTTT
CASKGNSNTGELFF
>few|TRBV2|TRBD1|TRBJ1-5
TGTGCCAGCAGCGAGGGACAGATCAGCAATCAGCCCCAGCATTTT
CASSEGQISNQPQHF
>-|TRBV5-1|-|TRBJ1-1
TGCGCCAGCAGCTTGTATCAGGGGATGGTGGCGGCTGAAGCTTTCTTT
CASSLYQGMVAAEAFF
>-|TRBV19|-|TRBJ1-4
TGTGCCAGTAGTATCACAGGGAAAAAGAGAGCTAATGAAAAACTGTTTTTT
CASSITGKKRANEKLFF
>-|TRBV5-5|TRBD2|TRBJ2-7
TGTGCCAGCAGCCCGGGAGGGGGAACTGCGAGTGAGCAGTACTTC
CASSPGGGTASEQYF
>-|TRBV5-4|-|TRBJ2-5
TGTGCCAGCAGCGATGCCTCCGGGGGCATCCAAGAGACCCAGTACTTC
CASSDASGGIQETQYF
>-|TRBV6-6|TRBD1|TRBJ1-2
TGTGCCAGCAGTTACCCCCAGGGGGTTGGCTACACCTTC
CASSYPQGVGYTF
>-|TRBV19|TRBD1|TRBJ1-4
TGTGCCAGTAGTAACGACAGGGTTAATGAAAAACTGTTTTTT
CASSNDRVNEKLFF
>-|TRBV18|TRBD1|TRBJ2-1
TGTGCCAGCTCATCTAGACACGAGACAGGGGGGGATGAGCAGTTCTTC
CASSSRHETGGDEQFF
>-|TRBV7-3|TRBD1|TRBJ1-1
TGTGCCAGCAGCCCTGGACAGGGACGAGTGGCTGAAGCTTTCTTT
CASSPGQGRVAEAFF
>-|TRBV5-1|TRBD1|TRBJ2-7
TGCGCCACCTCAGACCCCGACAGGGCCGAGCAGTACTTC
CATSDPDRAEQYF
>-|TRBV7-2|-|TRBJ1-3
TGTGCCAGCAGCTTACAGGGGTCTGGAAACACCATATATTTT
CASSLQGSGNTIYF
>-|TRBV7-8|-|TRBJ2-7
TGTGCCAGCAGCTTAGGGACGGTTCGCTCCTACGAGCAGTACTTC
CASSLGTVRSYEQYF
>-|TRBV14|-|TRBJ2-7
TGTGCCAGCAGCCAGATTAGCTACGAGCAGTACTTC
CASSQISYEQYF
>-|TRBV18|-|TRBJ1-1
TGTGCCAGCTCCCTCGAGGCTGAAGCTTTCTTT
CASSLEAEAFF
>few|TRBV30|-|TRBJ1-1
TGTGCCTGGGGTCCAAAGACAGCCCTCTACGGGGAAGCTTTCTTT
CAWGPKTALYGEAFF
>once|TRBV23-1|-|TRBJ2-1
TGCGCCAGCACTCAAGGGCAGTCCGACTACAATGAGCAGTTCTTC
CASTQGQSDYNEQFF
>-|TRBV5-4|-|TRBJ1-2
TGTGCCAGCAGCTCCGGGACCGAAGTATATGGCTACACCTTC
CASSSGTEVYGYTF
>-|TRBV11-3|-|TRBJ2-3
TGTGCCAGCAGTTTCACTTGGGCCGATACGCAGTATTTT
CASSFTWADTQYF
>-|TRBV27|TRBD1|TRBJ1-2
TGTGCCAGCAGTTCCCCGGGACAGGGGGCGGAGGGCTACACCTTC
CASSSPGQGAEGYTF
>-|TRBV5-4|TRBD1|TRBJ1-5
TGTGCCAGCAGCTTGTTTAGGACAGGATCGGGCAATCAGCCCCAGCATTTT
CASSLFRTGSGNQPQHF
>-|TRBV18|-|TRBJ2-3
TGTGCCAGCTCACCTAGGGCAGATACGCAGTATTTT
CASSPRADTQYF
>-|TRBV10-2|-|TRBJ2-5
TGCGCCAGCAGTGAGTCGTTAACTTTCCAAGAGACCCAGTACTTC
CASSESLTFQETQYF
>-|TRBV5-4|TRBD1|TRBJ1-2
TGTGCCAGCAGCCCAGGGACAGGGGTTCGCGGCTACACCTTC
CASSPGTGVRGYTF
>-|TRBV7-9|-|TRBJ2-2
TGTGCCAGCAGCTTAGACAGTTACACCGGGGAGCTGTTTTTT
CASSLDSYTGELFF
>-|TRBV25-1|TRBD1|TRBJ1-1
TGTGCCAGCACGGAGGGGGCGATTCGCACTGAAGCTTTCTTT
CASTEGAIRTEAFF
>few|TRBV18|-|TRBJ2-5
TGTGCCAGCTCACCCGTCGGGGAGACCCAGTACTTC
CASSPVGETQYF
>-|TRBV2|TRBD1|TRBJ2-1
TGTGCCAGCAGCCGGGACAGGGACAATGAGCAGTTCTTC
CASSRDRDNEQFF
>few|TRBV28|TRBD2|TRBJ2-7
TGTGCCAGCAGTTTGGGGGAAGCGGGGGATCCCTACGAGCAGTACTTC
CASSLGEAGDPYEQYF
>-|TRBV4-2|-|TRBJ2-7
TGTGCCAGCAGCCAAGATCCGTGGGGGCGCCGGAGCTCCTACGAGCAGTACTTC
CASSQDPWGRRSSYEQYF
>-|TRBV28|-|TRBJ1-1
TGTGCCAGCAGTTTAAGAGAGGGGTACACTGAAGCTTTCTTT
CASSLREGYTEAFF
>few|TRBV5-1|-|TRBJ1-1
TGCGCCAGCACCCAGGGGCGAAACACTGAAGCTTTCTTT
CASTQGRNTEAFF
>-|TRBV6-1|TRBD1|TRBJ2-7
TGTGCCAGCAGTGAAGCGTGGGACAGGGCCTACGAGCAGTACTTC
CASSEAWDRAYEQYF
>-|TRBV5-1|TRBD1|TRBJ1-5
TGCGCCAGCAGCTTGGATACAGGGGTCGATCAGCCCCAGCATTTT
CASSLDTGVDQPQHF
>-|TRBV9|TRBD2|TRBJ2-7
TGTGCCAGCAGCGTAGGAAGCGGGGGCCCATACGAGCAGTACTTC
CASSVGSGGPYEQYF
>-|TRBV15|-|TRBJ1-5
TGTGCCACCAGCAGAGACAGGGTGAGACAGCCCCAGCATTTT
CATSRDRVRQPQHF
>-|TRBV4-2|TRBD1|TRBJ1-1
TGTGCCAGCAGCCCCCGGGACAGGGGGGAGGTTACTGAAGCTTTCTTT
CASSPRDRGEVTEAFF